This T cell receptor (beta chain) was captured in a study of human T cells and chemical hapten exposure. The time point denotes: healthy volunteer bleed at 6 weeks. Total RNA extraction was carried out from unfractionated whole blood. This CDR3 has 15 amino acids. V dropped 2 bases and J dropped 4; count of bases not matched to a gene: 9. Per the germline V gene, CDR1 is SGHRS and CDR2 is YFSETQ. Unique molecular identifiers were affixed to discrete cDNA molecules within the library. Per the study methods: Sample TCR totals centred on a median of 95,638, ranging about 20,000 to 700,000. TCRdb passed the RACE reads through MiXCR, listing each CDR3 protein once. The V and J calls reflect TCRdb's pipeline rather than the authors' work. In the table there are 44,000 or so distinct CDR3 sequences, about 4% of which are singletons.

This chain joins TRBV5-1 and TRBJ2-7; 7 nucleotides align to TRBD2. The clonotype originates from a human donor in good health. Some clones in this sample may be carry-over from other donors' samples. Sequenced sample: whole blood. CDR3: CASSFAGRTGYEQYF. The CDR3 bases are TGCGCCAGCAGCTTCGCCGGGAGGACCGGATACGAGCAGTACTTC.